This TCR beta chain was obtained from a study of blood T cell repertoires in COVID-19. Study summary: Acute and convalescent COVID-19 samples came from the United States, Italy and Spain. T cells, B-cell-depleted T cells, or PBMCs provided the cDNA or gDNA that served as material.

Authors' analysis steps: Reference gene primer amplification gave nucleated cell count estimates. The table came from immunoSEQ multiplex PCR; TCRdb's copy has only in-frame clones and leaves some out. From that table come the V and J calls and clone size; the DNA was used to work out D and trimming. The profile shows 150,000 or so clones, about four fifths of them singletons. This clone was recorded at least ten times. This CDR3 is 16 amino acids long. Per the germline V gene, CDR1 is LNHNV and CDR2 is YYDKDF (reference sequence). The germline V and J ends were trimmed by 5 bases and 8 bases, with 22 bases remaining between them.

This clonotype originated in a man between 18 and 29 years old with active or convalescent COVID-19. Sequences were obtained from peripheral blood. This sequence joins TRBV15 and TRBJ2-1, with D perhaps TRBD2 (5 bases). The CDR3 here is CATSLILRVKYYEQFF. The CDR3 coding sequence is TGTGCCACCAGCCTTATACTGAGGGTTAAGTACTATGAGCAGTTCTTC.